The clone carrying this T cell receptor beta chain was recorded many times. What it binds is unknown. The data are from a study of identical twins. A template switching step contributed a universal primer site, while unique molecular identifiers were present in the cDNA. MiXCR, run by TCRdb on the 5' RACE reads, gives a single entry per CDR3 protein. The table lists fewer than 250,000 distinct CDR3 sequences, around 10% of them singletons. Study outcomes and limitations: Out-of-frame alpha sequences shared by twins were enriched for low generation probability. Invariant populations such as MAIT and iNKT cells could partly muddle zero-insertion analyses.

The V segment lost 0 bases and the J segment 4 bases; nucleotides outside the gene matches: 4. Germline V gene sequence: CDR1 SGDLS, CDR2 YYNGEE. The CDR3 has 14 amino acids. The genes are TRBV9 and TRBJ2-7; 7 nucleotides agree with TRBD2. This TCR came from a woman under 30 in good health. Sequencing input: memory (CD45RO+) T cells sorted from blood. The CDR3 region has the DNA TGTGCCAGCAGCGTAGCTACGGGAGGTTACGAGCAGTACTTC. It specifies CASSVATGGYEQYF.